The sequence of this T cell receptor beta chain was determined in a study of cytomegalovirus exposure and HLA in healthy donors. Study as a whole: The same platform was used for the 100 to 150 validation repertoires as for the approximately 730 first-cohort repertoires, as reported in a later analysis. General observations from the study: In the 130 or so validation repertoires, approximately 94% of cluster scores exceeded 0, per a later analysis.

A remark on this clone: Its antigen is still unknown.

TCRdb keeps only in-frame clones here, not all; method: immunoSEQ multiplex PCR. The profile shows 90,000 to 150,000 clones, roughly 90% of them singletons. Material for sequencing was PBMCs. The clonotype originates from a woman aged 18-29 years in good health and CMV-seropositive.

CDR3 DNA sequence: TGCGCCAGCAGCCAAGATCGGGACAGGGGGGGTCAGCCCCAGCATTTT. As protein: CASSQDRDRGGQPQHF. This chain links TRBV4-1 with TRBJ1-5; 11 bases line up with TRBD1. CDR1 MGHRA and CDR2 YSYEKL come from the germline V gene. Germline trimming cut 0 bases from V and 6 bases from J; bases unmatched to any gene: 4. The CDR3 extends over 16 amino acids.